Below are 11 T cell receptor beta chains sequenced from a single sample in a study of blood T cells in healthy people across ages. Using a J-beta primer mix together with a sample-barcoded 5' primer, a second PCR was run for about 6 to 11 cycles. TCRdb fed the 5' RACE reads into MiXCR, producing one record per CDR3 protein. The sample includes roughly 720,000 distinct CDR3 sequences, roughly 50% seen only once; the top ten take roughly two fifths. Material for sequencing was blood. The origin of the receptors is a man at least 80 years old in good health.

This clonotype has only a few counts. J is TRBJ2-1 and V is TRBV7-9; 7 bases fit TRBD1. Germline CDR1 is SEHNR and CDR2 is FQNEAQ (reference sequence). Germline trimming cut 5 bases from V and 1 base from J; bases unmatched to any gene: 5. The CDR3 runs to 15 residues. CDR3 nucleotide sequence: TGTGCCAGCAGCGTGACACAGGGGTCCTACAATGAGCAGTTCTTC. Its protein product is CASSVTQGSYNEQFF.

This rearrangement joins TRBV6-5 to TRBJ2-2; D is unresolved. V lost 6 bases, J lost 11 bases, and 13 bases lay in between. The CDR3 contains 12 residues. Germline V gene data show CDR1 as MNHEY and CDR2 as SVGAGI. This CDR3 reads CASRRSGRELFF. In nucleotides, the CDR3 is TGTGCCAGCAGGAGGTCAGGTCGAGAGCTGTTTTTT.

This clonotype was observed a few times. The chain couples TRBV4-2 to TRBJ1-5; no clear D gene. The CDR3 spans 13 residues. In germline, CDR1 is LGHNA, CDR2 YNFKEQ. The V end was cut by 0 bases, the J end by 4 bases, with 4 bases between. CDR3 coding DNA: TGTGCCAGCAGCCAAGAGTTAAATCAGCCCCAGCATTTT. Residues: CASSQELNQPQHF.

The rearrangement joins TRBV29-1 to TRBJ2-3, with 14 bases fitting TRBD2. Unmatched junction bases numbered 18, after V lost 5 bases and J lost 14 bases. This CDR3 comprises 16 residues. Germline CDR1 reads SQVTM; CDR2 reads ANQGSEA. The CDR3, as DNA: TGCAGCGTTACCGGACTAGCGGGAGGCCGGCACAGATACGCGTATTTT. Encoded protein: CSVTGLAGGRHRYAYF.

This clonotype was detected only a few times. This sequence joins TRBV5-1 and TRBJ2-1, with 15 bases identical to TRBD2. This CDR3 is 15 amino acids long. CDR1 SGHRS and CDR2 YFSETQ come from the germline V gene. V was pared by 2 bases and J by 9 bases, with 3 bases of the junction left unmatched. The CDR3 DNA reads as TGCGCCAGCAGCTTACGGACTAGCGGGGGGGGTGAGCAGTTCTTC. This codes for CASSLRTSGGGEQFF.

This chain uses TRBV30 with TRBJ1-2; D not resolved. Trimming removed 0 bases at V and 4 bases at J, with 12 bases between. The CDR3 contains 14 residues. Germline V gene lookup returns CDR1 GTSNPN and CDR2 SVGIG (reference sequence). The CDR3 DNA reads as TGTGCCTGGAGTGTTATTGCAGCAGGCTATGGCTACACCTTC. Amino acids: CAWSVIAAGYGYTF.

For this clonotype: At one end, the junction sequence differs from germline, possibly due to a read error. This chain joins TRBV6-5 and TRBJ2-4; tentative D call: TRBD2 (5 bases). CDR1 is MNHEY and CDR2 is SVGAGI in the germline V gene. The CDR3 runs 13 residues. CDR3 nucleotide sequence: TGTGCCAGCAGGGACTCTTCCAAAAACGTTCAGTACTTC. It yields the protein CASRDSSKNVQYF.

The CDR3 nucleotides are TGCGCCAGCAGCCATTACAATGAGCAGTTCTTC. This gives the protein CASSHYNEQFF. V is TRBV4-1 and J is TRBJ2-1; D is unresolved. The CDR3 runs to 11 residues. The germline gives CDR1 MGHRA, CDR2 YSYEKL. The V and J ends lost 3 bases and 4 bases respectively, with 1 base between them.

This sequence joins TRBV12-3 or TRBV12-4 and TRBJ2-3; D not certain. V was pared by 7 bases and J by 1 base, with 12 bases between. The CDR3 has 14 residues. The CDR3 coding sequence is TGTGCCAGCACCCCCCGGACCCGCACAGATACGCAGTATTTT. Residues: CASTPRTRTDTQYF.

This clonotype showed up just a few times. Since a much larger clone is just one base distant, this may be a read error. The chain recombines TRBV9 with TRBJ1-4; possibly TRBD1 for D (6 bases). Germline V gene sequence: CDR1 SGDLS, CDR2 YYNGEE. V was trimmed by 3 bases and J by 3 bases, leaving 9 bases between them. The CDR3 contains 14 residues. The CDR3 DNA is TGTGCCAGCAGCGGGACAGAAGCTAATGAAAAACTGTTTTTT. This translates into CASSGTEANEKLFF.

This clonotype was seen a handful of times. The chain has TRBV10-3 and TRBJ1-2; unclear D gene. The CDR3 is made up of 14 amino acids. The V gene lost 4 bases and the J gene lost 4 bases, with 13 bases spanning the gap. Germline lookup yields CDR1 ENHRY and CDR2 SYGVKD. CDR3 DNA: TGTGCCATCAGTGTGCAGCCCTCCATCTATGGCTACACCTTC. It specifies CAISVQPSIYGYTF.